A single sample gave rise to the 5 T cell receptor beta chains below, sequenced in a study of T cell repertoires in cytomegalovirus infection (dated by TCRdb to the late 2010s). Their antigens remain unidentified. In the paper's terms, the treatment or condition label means: in vitro stimulation with specific CMV peptide epitopes to enrich CMV-specific T cells. Sequenced on an Illumina HiSeq 1500. In-frame beta chains were kept once TCRdb had trimmed the public reads at Q25 with fastp and called clones with MiXCR. For every CDR3 protein sequence, its rows merge into one entry that carries the most common genes and DNA. The sample profile shows some 500,000 distinct CDR3 sequences; almost 40% of them were found once. The ten largest clones capture around 48% of the sample. The sequences come from cultured PBMCs, collected from culture after CMV antigen stimulation. Every receptor here comes from a human donor in good health (CMV status not recorded). Some clones in this sample may be carry-over from other donors' samples.

This clonotype has only a few counts. The rearrangement links TRBV10-3 to TRBJ1-1, with TRBD1 matching over 7 bases. The CDR3 is made up of 13 amino acids. Per germline, CDR1 ENHRY and CDR2 SYGVKD. The ends lost 5 bases at V and 3 bases at J; junction bases unmatched: 3. The CDR3 DNA reads as TGTGCCATCAGTAATACAGGGGACACTGAAGCTTTCTTT. It yields the protein CAISNTGDTEAFF.

This sequence joins TRBV6-2 or TRBV6-3 and TRBJ2-1; 10 positions match TRBD2. Per germline, CDR1 MNHEY and CDR2 SVGEGT. The CDR3 consists of 15 residues. The V and J ends lost 8 bases and 5 bases, in that order; junction bases with no gene match: 9. In DNA form, the CDR3 reads TGTGCCAGCCATTTACTAGCGGGGACCAACAATGAGCAGTTCTTC. This gives the protein CASHLLAGTNNEQFF.

This rearrangement joins TRBV28 to TRBJ1-5, with D perhaps TRBD1 (5 bases). The germline V and J ends were trimmed by 3 bases and 3 bases, with 15 bases remaining between them. Per germline, CDR1 MDHEN and CDR2 SYDVKM. The CDR3 sequence is 16 residues long. The CDR3 reads CASSLWGVKNNQPQHF. CDR3 nucleotides: TGTGCCAGCAGTTTGTGGGGGGTAAAGAACAATCAGCCCCAGCATTTT.

The V gene is TRBV7-4, the J gene TRBJ2-1; D could derive from TRBD1 or TRBD2 (5 bases each). V shed 6 bases and J shed 3 bases, with 15 bases lying between them. CDR1 is SGHVT and CDR2 is SQSDAQ in the germline V gene. This CDR3 region has 15 residues. The CDR3 loop reads CASRPPGTVYNEQFF. CDR3 nucleotides: TGTGCCAGCAGACCGCCCGGGACGGTCTACAATGAGCAGTTCTTC.

This clonotype occurred a few times. The rearrangement uses TRBV20-1 and TRBJ1-3; tentatively, D is TRBD1 (6 bases). This CDR3 spans 15 amino acids. Germline CDR1 DFQATT, CDR2 SNEGSKA (reference sequence). V was trimmed by 0 bases and J by 1 base, leaving 10 bases between them. This CDR3 reads CSARDLQGSGNTIYF. DNA for the CDR3: TGCAGTGCTAGAGATTTGCAGGGGTCTGGAAACACCATATATTTT.